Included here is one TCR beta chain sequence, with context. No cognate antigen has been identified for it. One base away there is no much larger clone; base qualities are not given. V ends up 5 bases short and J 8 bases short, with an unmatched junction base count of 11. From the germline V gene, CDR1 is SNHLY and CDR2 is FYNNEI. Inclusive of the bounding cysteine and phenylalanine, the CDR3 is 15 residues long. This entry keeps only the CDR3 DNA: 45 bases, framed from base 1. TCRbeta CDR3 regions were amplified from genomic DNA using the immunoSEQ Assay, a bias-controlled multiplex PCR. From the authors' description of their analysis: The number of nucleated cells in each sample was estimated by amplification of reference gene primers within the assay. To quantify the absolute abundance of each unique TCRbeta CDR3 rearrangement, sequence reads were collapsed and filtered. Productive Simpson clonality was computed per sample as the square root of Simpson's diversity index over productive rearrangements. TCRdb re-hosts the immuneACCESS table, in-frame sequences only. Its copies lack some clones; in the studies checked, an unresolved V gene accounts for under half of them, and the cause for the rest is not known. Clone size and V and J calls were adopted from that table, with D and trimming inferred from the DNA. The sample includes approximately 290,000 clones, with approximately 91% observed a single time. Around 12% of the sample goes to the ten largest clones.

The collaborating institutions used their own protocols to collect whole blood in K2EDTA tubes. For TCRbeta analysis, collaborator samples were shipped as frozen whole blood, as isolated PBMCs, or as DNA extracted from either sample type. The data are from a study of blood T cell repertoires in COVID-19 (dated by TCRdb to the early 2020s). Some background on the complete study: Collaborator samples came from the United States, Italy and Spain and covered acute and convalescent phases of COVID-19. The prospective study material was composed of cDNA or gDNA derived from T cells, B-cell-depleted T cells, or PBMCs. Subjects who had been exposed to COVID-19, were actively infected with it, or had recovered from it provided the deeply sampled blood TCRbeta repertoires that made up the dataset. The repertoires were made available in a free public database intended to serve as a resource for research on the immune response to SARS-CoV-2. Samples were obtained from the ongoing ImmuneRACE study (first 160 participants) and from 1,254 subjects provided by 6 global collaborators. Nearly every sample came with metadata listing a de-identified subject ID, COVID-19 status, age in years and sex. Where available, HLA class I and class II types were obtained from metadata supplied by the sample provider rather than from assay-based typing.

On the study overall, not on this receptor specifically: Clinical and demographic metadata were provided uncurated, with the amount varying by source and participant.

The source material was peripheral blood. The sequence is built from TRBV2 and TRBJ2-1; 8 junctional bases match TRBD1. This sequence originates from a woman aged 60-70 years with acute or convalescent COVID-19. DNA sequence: TGTGCCAGCAGTCCGAAAGGACAGGGATGGGATGAGCAGTTCTTC. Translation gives CASSPKGQGWDEQFF.